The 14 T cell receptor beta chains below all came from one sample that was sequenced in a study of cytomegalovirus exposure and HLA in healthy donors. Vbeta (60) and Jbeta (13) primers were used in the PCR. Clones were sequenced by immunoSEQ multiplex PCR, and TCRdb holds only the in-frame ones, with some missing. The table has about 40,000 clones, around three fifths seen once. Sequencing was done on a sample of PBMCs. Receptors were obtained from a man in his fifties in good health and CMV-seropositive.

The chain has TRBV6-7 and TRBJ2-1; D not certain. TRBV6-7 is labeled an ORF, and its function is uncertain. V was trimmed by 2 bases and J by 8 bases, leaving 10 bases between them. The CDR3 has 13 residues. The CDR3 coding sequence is TGTGCCAGCAGTTACCAGTTAGCCGATGAGCAGTTCTTC. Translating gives CASSYQLADEQFF.

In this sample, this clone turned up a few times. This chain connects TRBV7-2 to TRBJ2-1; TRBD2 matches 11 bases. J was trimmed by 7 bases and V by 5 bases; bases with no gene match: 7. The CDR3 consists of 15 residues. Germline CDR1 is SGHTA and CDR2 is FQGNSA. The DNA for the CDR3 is TGTGCCAGCAGCCCGACTAGCGGGGAAGGAAATGAGCAGTTCTTC. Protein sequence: CASSPTSGEGNEQFF.

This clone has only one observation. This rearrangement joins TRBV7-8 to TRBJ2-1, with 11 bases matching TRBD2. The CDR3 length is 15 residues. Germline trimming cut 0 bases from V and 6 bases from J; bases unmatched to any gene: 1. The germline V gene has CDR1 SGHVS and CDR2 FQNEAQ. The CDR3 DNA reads TGTGCCAGCAGCTTAGCGGGACTAGCGGTCAATGAGCAGTTCTTC. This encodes CASSLAGLAVNEQFF.

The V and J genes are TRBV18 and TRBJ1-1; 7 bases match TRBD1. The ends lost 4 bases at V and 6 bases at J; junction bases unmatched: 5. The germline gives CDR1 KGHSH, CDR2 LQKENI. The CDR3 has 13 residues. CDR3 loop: CASSRQQGSEAFF. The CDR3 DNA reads TGTGCCAGCTCACGTCAACAGGGGTCTGAAGCTTTCTTT.

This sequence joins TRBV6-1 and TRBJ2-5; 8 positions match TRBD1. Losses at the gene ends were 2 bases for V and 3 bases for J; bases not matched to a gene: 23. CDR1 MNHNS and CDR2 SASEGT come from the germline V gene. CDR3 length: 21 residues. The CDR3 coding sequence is TGTGCCAGCAGTGAAATGGGGACAGGCAATGTGAAAGCGTGGGCCAAAGAGACCCAGTACTTC. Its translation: CASSEMGTGNVKAWAKETQYF.

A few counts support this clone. CDR3 residues: CASSGTSNEQYF. CDR3 DNA sequence: TGTGCCAGCAGCGGGACATCAAACGAGCAGTACTTC. This sequence joins TRBV9 and TRBJ2-7; a possible D gene is TRBD1 (5 bases). The CDR3 covers 12 residues. The ends were cut back, 3 bases at V and 5 bases at J, with 9 bases in the middle. Germline V CDR1 and CDR2: SGDLS, YYNGEE.

The CDR3 protein is CASSFLRRLAGTRTQYF. The CDR3 coding sequence is TGTGCCAGCAGCTTTCTCCGCCGACTAGCGGGGACTCGGACCCAGTACTTC. The rearrangement links TRBV7-8 to TRBJ2-5; 11 bases are a match to TRBD2. The germline CDR1 and CDR2 sequences are SGHVS and FQNEAQ. The CDR3 consists of 17 residues. The V gene end was trimmed by 3 bases and the J gene end by 7 bases; junction bases not matched to a gene: 13.

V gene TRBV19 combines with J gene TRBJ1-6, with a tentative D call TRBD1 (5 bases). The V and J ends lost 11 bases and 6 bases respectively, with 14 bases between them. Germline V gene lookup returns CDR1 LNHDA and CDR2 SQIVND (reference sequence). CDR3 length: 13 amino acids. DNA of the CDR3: TGTGCCTCCACGGGGGGACGTAATTCACCCCTCCACTTT. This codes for CASTGGRNSPLHF.

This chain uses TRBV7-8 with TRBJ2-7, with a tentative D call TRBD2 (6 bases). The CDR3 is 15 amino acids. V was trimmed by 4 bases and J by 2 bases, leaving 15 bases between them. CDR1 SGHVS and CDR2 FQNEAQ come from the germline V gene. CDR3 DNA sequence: TGTGCCAGCAGCTCGACCCTAGCGTCAACCTACGAGCAGTACTTC. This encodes CASSSTLASTYEQYF.

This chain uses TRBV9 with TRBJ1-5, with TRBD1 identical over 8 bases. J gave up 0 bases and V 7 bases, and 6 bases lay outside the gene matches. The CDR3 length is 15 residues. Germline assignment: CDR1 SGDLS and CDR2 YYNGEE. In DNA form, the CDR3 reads TGTGCCAGCTCCTCACAGGGGGATAGCAATCAGCCCCAGCATTTT. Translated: CASSSQGDSNQPQHF.

The CDR3 DNA reads as TGTGCCAGCAGTGAGGTTGGGCCTCTATCCCGGCCCCAGCATTTT. As protein: CASSEVGPLSRPQHF. This chain connects TRBV25-1 to TRBJ1-5; D unresolved. The CDR3 sequence is 15 residues long. Per the germline V gene, CDR1 is MGHDK and CDR2 is SYGVNS. V lost 3 bases and J lost 9, with 18 bases in between.

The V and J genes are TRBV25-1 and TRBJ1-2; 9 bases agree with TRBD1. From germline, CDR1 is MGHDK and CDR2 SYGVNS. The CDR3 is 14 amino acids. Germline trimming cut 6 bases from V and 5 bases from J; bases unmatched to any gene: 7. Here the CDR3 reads CASREQGARYGYTF. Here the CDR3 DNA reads TGTGCCAGCAGGGAACAGGGGGCTCGGTATGGCTACACCTTC.

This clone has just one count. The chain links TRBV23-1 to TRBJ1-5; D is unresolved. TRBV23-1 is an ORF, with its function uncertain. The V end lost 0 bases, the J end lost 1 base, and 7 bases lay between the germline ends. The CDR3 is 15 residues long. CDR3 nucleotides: TGCGCCAGCAGTCAATCGTTGGCCAGCAATCAGCCCCAGCATTTT. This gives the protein CASSQSLASNQPQHF.

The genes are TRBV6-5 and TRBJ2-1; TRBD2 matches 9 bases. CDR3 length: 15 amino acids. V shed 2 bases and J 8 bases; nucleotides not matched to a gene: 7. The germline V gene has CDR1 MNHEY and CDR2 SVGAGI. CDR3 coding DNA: TGTGCCAGCAGTTACGGCGGGGGGGGAAGCTATGAGCAGTTCTTC. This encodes CASSYGGGGSYEQFF.